This T cell receptor (beta chain) was identified during a study of blood T cell repertoires in COVID-19 (TCRdb year 2020). Study-wide context: Collaborator samples came from the United States, Italy and Spain and covered acute and convalescent phases of COVID-19. The prospective study material was composed of cDNA or gDNA derived from T cells, B-cell-depleted T cells, or PBMCs. The dataset comprised deeply sampled blood TCRbeta repertoires from subjects exposed to, actively infected with, or recovered from COVID-19. The repertoires were made available in a free public database intended to serve as a resource for research on the immune response to SARS-CoV-2. Samples came from the ongoing ImmuneRACE study (first 160 participants) plus 1,254 subjects from 6 global collaborators. The sample metadata nearly always contained a de-identified subject ID, COVID-19 status, age in years and sex. Where available, HLA class I and class II types were taken from metadata supplied by the sample provider and were not determined by assay-based typing. Study-wide conclusions, independent of this receptor: The amount of clinical and demographic metadata varied by source and participant and was provided uncurated.

Regarding this clone: This receptor's antigen is unknown. The input lacks base qualities; no much larger clone sits a single base away. Other DNA sequences in this sample translate to the same CDR3.

In the prospective study, participants were about 18 to 89 years old, resided in fewer than 25 geographic areas of the United States, and were enrolled through a virtual design. In the prospective study, cohorts were assigned on the basis of participant-reported clinical history obtained from a screening survey and a study questionnaire. Recovered participants in ImmuneRACE Cohort 3 were defined as having two consecutive negative NP/OP PCR tests, clearance from a healthcare professional, or resolution of symptoms. In the prospective study, mobile phlebotomists collected whole blood, serum and a nasopharyngeal or oropharyngeal swab from each participant. Additional blood draws and questionnaires over an approximately two-month period could optionally be provided by prospective study participants. Blood samples from the prospective study were shipped frozen or at room temperature prior to DNA extraction.

TCRbeta CDR3 regions were amplified from genomic DNA by means of the immunoSEQ Assay, a bias-controlled multiplex PCR. From the authors' description of their analysis: The number of nucleated cells in each sample was estimated from the amplification of reference gene primers within the assay. Sequence reads were collapsed and filtered to measure the absolute abundance of every unique TCRbeta CDR3 rearrangement. For each sample, productive Simpson clonality was calculated as the square root of Simpson's diversity index across productive rearrangements. TCRdb took this table from immuneACCESS and kept in-frame rearrangements with V and J called. Such tables lack part of the clones; where checked against another copy, unresolved V genes explain under half of the gap, and the rest is unexplained. The D gene and trimming were derived from the DNA, and the V and J assignments and clone size from that table. The sample yields roughly 190,000 clones; around 84% were counted once. The ten largest account for about 3.5% of the sample.

The TCR sequence derives from a woman aged 25-40 years who had recovered from COVID-19. Material: PBMCs or T cells enriched from blood (not recorded which).

The DNA reads TGCGCCAGCAGCCTCGGGACAGACTCCTACGAGCAGTACTTC. Translation gives CASSLGTDSYEQYF. The chain couples TRBV5-1 to TRBJ2-7; 7 bases in the middle match TRBD1. Trimmed from V: 4 bases; trimmed from J: 0 bases; junction bases lacking a gene match: 4. The germline V gene encodes CDR1 SGHRS and CDR2 YFSETQ. The CDR3 has 14 amino acids, counting the end cysteine and phenylalanine. The only DNA kept is the CDR3, 42 bases in frame from the first base.